The following is a TCR beta chain sequence with its context. The sample is drawn from a study of blood T cell repertoires in COVID-19. Study summary: Sources were T cells, B-cell-depleted T cells, or PBMCs; the material itself was cDNA or gDNA.

The table came from immunoSEQ multiplex PCR; TCRdb's copy has only in-frame clones and leaves some out. This sample has a few hundred thousand clones; roughly 90% occur once, and the top ten carry approximately 3%. The participants were between roughly 18 and 100 years old and came from under 25 US areas. Germline V CDR1 and CDR2: KGHSH, LQKENI. The length of the CDR3 is 17 residues. V trimming: 2 bases; J trimming: 3 bases; junction bases outside the gene matches: 6. The chain uses TRBV18 and TRBJ2-3, with 12 bases identical to TRBD2. The sequenced sample was PBMCs or T cells enriched from blood (not recorded which). The TCR originated in a woman aged 25 to 39 who had recovered from COVID-19. The CDR3 spells CASSPKGGTSGTDTQYF. In DNA form, the CDR3 reads TGTGCCAGCTCACCAAAAGGAGGGACTAGCGGGACAGATACGCAGTATTTT.